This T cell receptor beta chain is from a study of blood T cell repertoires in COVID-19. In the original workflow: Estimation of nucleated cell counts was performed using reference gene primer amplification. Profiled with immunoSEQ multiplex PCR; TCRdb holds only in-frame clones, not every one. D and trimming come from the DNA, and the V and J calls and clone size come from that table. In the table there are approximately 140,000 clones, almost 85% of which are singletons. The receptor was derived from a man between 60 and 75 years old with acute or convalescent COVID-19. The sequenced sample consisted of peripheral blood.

CDR3 region: CASSFPRDTGGYTF. The CDR3 nucleotides are TGTGCCAGCAGTTTCCCCCGAGATACCGGTGGCTACACCTTC. This chain uses TRBV2 with TRBJ1-2; unclear D gene. Trimming took 5 bases from V and 7 from J, leaving 17 bases between them. This CDR3 is 14 amino acids long. Germline-derived CDR1 and CDR2 are SNHLY and FYNNEI.